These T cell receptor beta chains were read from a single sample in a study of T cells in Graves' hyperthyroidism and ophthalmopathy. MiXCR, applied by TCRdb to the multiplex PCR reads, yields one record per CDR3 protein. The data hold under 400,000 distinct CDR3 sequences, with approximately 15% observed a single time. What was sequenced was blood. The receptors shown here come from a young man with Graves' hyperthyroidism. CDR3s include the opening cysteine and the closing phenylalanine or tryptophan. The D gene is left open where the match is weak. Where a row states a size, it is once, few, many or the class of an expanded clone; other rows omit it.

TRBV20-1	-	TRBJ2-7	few	TGCAGTGCTAGCGGGAGTGACGAGCAGTACTTC	CSASGSDEQYF
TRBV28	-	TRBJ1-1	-	TGTGCCAGTACCCCTAGGTCGAGACGGACGAACACTGAAGCTTTCTTT	CASTPRSRRTNTEAFF
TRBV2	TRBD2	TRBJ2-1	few	TGTGCCAGCAGTACTAGCGGGAGGGCCTACAATGAGCAGTTCTTC	CASSTSGRAYNEQFF
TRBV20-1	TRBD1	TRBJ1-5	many	TGCAGTGCTAACCCTGACAGGGTTGGCAATCAGCCCCAGCATTTT	CSANPDRVGNQPQHF
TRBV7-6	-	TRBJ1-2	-	TGTGCCAGCAGCTTAGAGGCGGGACTTTTCTATGGCTACACCTTC	CASSLEAGLFYGYTF
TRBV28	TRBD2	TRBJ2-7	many	TGTGCCAGCAGTACCGGCACTAGCGGGAGACCCCTCGAGCAGTACTTC	CASSTGTSGRPLEQYF
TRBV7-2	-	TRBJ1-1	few	TGTGCCAGCAGCTCTCGGAAGGGTTCCACTGAAGCTTTCTTT	CASSSRKGSTEAFF
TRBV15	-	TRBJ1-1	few	TGTGCCACCACCCTGGCTCCTCGAGGGACTGAAGCTTTCTTT	CATTLAPRGTEAFF
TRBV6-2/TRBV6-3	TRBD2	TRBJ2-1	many	TGTGCCAGCAGTTACTCCCCCCTAGCGGGACTGAATGAGCAGTTCTTC	CASSYSPLAGLNEQFF
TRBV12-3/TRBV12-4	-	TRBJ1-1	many	TGTGCCAGCACTCCCGGGGGGGGGGGCTCTGAAGCTTTCTTT	CASTPGGGGSEAFF
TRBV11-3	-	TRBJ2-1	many	TGTGCCAGCAGCTTAGTTTCAGGGAGCGATGAGCAGTTCTTC	CASSLVSGSDEQFF
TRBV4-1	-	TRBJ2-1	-	TGCGCCAGCAGCCACGGAAGAGGGGTGAGCTCCTACAATGAGCAGTTCTTC	CASSHGRGVSSYNEQFF
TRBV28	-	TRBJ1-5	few	TGTGCCAGCAGTTATGCAGGGACACAACATCAGCCCCAGCATTTT	CASSYAGTQHQPQHF
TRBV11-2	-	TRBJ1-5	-	TGTGCCAGCAGCTCCCAGGCGGCGCAGCCCCAGCATTTT	CASSSQAAQPQHF
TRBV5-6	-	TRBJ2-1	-	TGTGCCAGCAGCTGGCGGCGTGAGCAGTTCTTC	CASSWRREQFF
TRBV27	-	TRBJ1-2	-	TGTGCCAGCAGTTTATCCATAGCTAACTATGGCTACACCTTC	CASSLSIANYGYTF
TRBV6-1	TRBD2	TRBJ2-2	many	TGTGCCAGCAGTGCGACTAGCGGGAACACCGGGGAGCTGTTTTTT	CASSATSGNTGELFF
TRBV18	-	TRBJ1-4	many	TGTGCCAGCTCACCACCTTTGAGGGATGAAAAACTGTTTTTT	CASSPPLRDEKLFF
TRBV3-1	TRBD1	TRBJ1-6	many	TGTGCCAGCAGCGCGACGACAGGGATTTCACCCCTCCACTTT	CASSATTGISPLHF
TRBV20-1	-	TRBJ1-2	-	TGCAGTGCTAGCCCTCATTCCCCCCTAGGCTACACCTTC	CSASPHSPLGYTF
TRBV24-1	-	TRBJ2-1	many	TGTGCCACCAGTGCGGCAGGGATAGCCTACAATGAGCAGTTCTTC	CATSAAGIAYNEQFF
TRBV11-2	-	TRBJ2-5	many	TGTGCCAGCAGCTTAAATCCGCTGTACCAAGAGACCCAGTACTTC	CASSLNPLYQETQYF
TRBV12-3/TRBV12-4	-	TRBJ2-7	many	TGTGCCAGCAGTTCAGCGGGACAGGCCTCCTACGAGCAGTACTTC	CASSSAGQASYEQYF
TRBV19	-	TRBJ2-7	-	TGTGCCAGTAGTGCGCAACATGGGCCCGACTACGAGCAGTACTTC	CASSAQHGPDYEQYF
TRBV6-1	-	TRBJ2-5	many	TGTGCCAGCTCGCGCGTCGGGGAGTACCAAGAGACCCAGTACTTC	CASSRVGEYQETQYF
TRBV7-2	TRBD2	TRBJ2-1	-	TGTGCCAGCAGCTTTTGGGTTGTCAATCCGGGACTAGCGGGAGCGGGGCAGTTCTTC	CASSFWVVNPGLAGAGQFF
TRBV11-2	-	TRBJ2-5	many	TGTGCCAGCAGTTACAGGGGAGGGGAGACCCAGTACTTC	CASSYRGGETQYF
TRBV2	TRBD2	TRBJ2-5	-	TGTGCCAGCAGTGGGGGACTAGCGGGCACGCAAGAGACCCAGTACTTC	CASSGGLAGTQETQYF
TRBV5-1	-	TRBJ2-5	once	TGCGCCAGCAGCATCGGGGTTGGATTCGGCCAAGAGACCCAGTACTTC	CASSIGVGFGQETQYF
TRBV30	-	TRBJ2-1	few	TGTGCCTGGAGTTACCGGATAGAGCAGTTCTTC	CAWSYRIEQFF
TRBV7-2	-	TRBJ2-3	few	TGTGCCAGCAGCTACGAAGAGGCAGATACGCAGTATTTT	CASSYEEADTQYF
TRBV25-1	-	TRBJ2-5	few	TGTGCCAGCAGTGAGCCGGACTGGGGCGAGACCCAGTACTTC	CASSEPDWGETQYF
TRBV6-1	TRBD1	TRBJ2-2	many	TGTGCCAGCAGTAGGGGGACAGGGGGCACCGGGGAGCTGTTTTTT	CASSRGTGGTGELFF
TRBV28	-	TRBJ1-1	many	TGTGCCAGCAGTAGGGGGGGCAGGTTATACACTGAAGCTTTCTTT	CASSRGGRLYTEAFF
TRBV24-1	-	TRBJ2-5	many	TGTGCCACCAGTGATTCCACACCGAGGGGCCAGGCGCGGCGGGAGACCCAGTACTTC	CATSDSTPRGQARRETQYF
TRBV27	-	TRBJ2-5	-	TGTGCCAGCAGTTTGTTGGCGGAGGAGACCCAGTACTTC	CASSLLAEETQYF
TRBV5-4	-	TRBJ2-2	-	TGTGCCAGCAGCTTTATGCGGGATGGGGAGCTGTTTTTT	CASSFMRDGELFF
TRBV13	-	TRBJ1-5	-	TGTGCCAGCAGCTTGACAGAGGGGCGGGAAAGCAATCAGCCCCAGCATTTT	CASSLTEGRESNQPQHF
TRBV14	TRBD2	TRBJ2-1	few	TGTGCCAGCAGCCGACTAGCGGGGATCTACAATGAGCAGTTCTTC	CASSRLAGIYNEQFF
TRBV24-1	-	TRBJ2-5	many	TGTGCCACCAGTGACTCCGGGACGGCGCAAGAGACCCAGTACTTC	CATSDSGTAQETQYF
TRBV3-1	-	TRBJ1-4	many	TGTGCCAGCAGCCACGGCCCCGACAGGTCGCCTCATGAAAAACTGTTTTTT	CASSHGPDRSPHEKLFF
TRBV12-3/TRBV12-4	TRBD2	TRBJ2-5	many	TGTGCCAGCTTGGATAGCGGGAAGTTGGAGACCCAGTACTTC	CASLDSGKLETQYF
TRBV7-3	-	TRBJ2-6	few	TGTGCCAGCAGCTTAACCCCAGTCTCTGGGGCCAACGTCCTGACTTTC	CASSLTPVSGANVLTF
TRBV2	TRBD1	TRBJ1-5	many	TGTGCCAGCACTGCGGGACAGGGTTATCAGCCCCAGCATTTT	CASTAGQGYQPQHF
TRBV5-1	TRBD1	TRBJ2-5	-	TGCGCCAGCAGCTTAATCCCGGGACAGGGGGTAGGAGAGACCCAGTACTTC	CASSLIPGQGVGETQYF
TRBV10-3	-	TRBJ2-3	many	TGTGCCATCAGCGCGGAGGCCACAGATACGCAGTATTTT	CAISAEATDTQYF
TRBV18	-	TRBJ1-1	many	TGTGCCAGCTCACCATCGGAGGGAGGCACTGAAGCTTTCTTT	CASSPSEGGTEAFF
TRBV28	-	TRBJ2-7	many	TGTGCCAGCAGGGGGGACCCGGCCCCCTACGAGCAGTACTTC	CASRGDPAPYEQYF
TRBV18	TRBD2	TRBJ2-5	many	TGTGCCAGCTCACCCAGGAATCAACTAGCGGGAGGCGAGACCCAGTACTTC	CASSPRNQLAGGETQYF
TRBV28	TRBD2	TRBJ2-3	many	TGTGCCAGCAGTTCGACTAGCGGAGACACAGATACGCAGTATTTT	CASSSTSGDTDTQYF
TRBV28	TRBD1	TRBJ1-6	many	TGTGCCAGCAGTTTCGGGGACAGGCGTTATAATTCACCCCTCCACTTT	CASSFGDRRYNSPLHF
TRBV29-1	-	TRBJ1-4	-	TGCAGCGTTGCGGGTGCAACTAATGAAAAACTGTTTTTT	CSVAGATNEKLFF
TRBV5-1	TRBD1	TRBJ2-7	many	TGCGCCAGCAGCTCGGACAGGGGGCGCTCCGGGAGGCAGTACTTC	CASSSDRGRSGRQYF
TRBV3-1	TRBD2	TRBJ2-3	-	TGTGCCAGCAGCCAAGATGCCGTAACTAGCGGGAGCCGCACAGATGCGCAGTATTTT	CASSQDAVTSGSRTDAQYF
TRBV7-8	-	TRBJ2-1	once	TGTGCCAGCAGCTTAGCGGAGGGATTCTACAATGAGCAGTTCTTC	CASSLAEGFYNEQFF
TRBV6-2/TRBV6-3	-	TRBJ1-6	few	TGTGCCAGCCGGGGGCGGCATCAGTATAATTCACCCCTCCACTTT	CASRGRHQYNSPLHF
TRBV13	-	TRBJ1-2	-	TGTGCCAGCAGCTCCTCCCCCCGATCGCTAGATGGCTACACCTTC	CASSSSPRSLDGYTF